Included here is one T cell receptor beta chain sequence, with context. The data derive from a study of blood T cell repertoires in COVID-19. In germline, CDR1 is SGHRS, CDR2 YFSETQ. This CDR3 region has 14 residues. V lost 4 bases, J lost 4 bases, and 11 bases lay in between. This table comes from immunoSEQ multiplex PCR, and its TCRdb copy is limited to in-frame clones, with some not included. This sample has about 79,000 clones, with around 89% found just once. The specimen was peripheral blood. This receptor was taken from a man aged 65 to 85 with active or convalescent COVID-19. The chain links TRBV5-1 to TRBJ1-4; tentative D call: TRBD1 (5 bases). As DNA, the CDR3 is TGCGCCAGCAGCCGAAGGGACTTTAATGAAAAACTGTTTTTT. This encodes CASSRRDFNEKLFF.